This T cell receptor beta chain was identified in a study of response to subunit inactivated influenza vaccine. Trimming cost V 2 bases and J 3 bases; bases outside gene matches: 7. This CDR3 has 17 amino acids. TCRdb re-analysed the RT-PCR reads in MiXCR, keeping a single row per CDR3 protein. The table shows 530,000 or so distinct CDR3 sequences, with roughly 27% occurring only once. The origin of this receptor is a man in his fifties or sixties who received an inactivated influenza vaccine. Specimen: CD4+ T cells sorted from PBMCs, collected less than 6 days after vaccination. The J gene is TRBJ2-3, the V gene TRBV12-3 or TRBV12-4; 11 bases are shared with TRBD1. The CDR3 region is CASSLSWTGGRTDTQYF. CDR3 nucleotide sequence: TGTGCCAGCAGTTTATCGTGGACAGGGGGCAGGACAGATACGCAGTATTTT.